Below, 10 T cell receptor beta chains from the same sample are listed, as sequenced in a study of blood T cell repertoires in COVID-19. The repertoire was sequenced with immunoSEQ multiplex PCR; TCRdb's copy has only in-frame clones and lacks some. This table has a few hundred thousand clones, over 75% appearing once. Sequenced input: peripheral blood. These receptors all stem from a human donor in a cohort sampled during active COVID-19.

The CDR3 bases are TGCGCCAGCAGCCAAGGCTCCTCTAGCGAGGCCGGGGAGCTGTTTTTT. Amino acid sequence: CASSQGSSSEAGELFF. The chain recombines TRBV4-3 with TRBJ2-2, with D possibly being TRBD2 (6 bases). The CDR3 covers 16 residues. The V and J ends lost 1 base and 6 bases respectively, with 15 bases between them. Germline CDR1 LGHNA, CDR2 YSLEER.

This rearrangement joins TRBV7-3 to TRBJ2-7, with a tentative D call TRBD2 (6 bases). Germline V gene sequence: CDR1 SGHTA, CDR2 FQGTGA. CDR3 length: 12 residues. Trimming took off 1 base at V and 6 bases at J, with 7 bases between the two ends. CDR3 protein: CASSLIGGEQYF. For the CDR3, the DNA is TGTGCCAGCAGCTTAATCGGGGGCGAGCAGTACTTC.

The CDR3 DNA reads TGTGCCAGCAGCCCAGGACAGCCTTATAGCAATCAGCCCCAGCATTTT. Protein: CASSPGQPYSNQPQHF. The genes are TRBV7-9 and TRBJ1-5, with TRBD1 as a possible D gene (6 bases). This CDR3 is 16 amino acids long. Trimming left V 5 bases short and J 0 bases short, with 14 bases between. The germline V gene encodes CDR1 SEHNR and CDR2 FQNEAQ (reference sequence). The full variable domain, completed using reference TRBV7-9 and TRBJ1-5, is DTGVSQNPRHKITKRGQNVTFRCDPISEHNRLYWYRQTLGQGPEFLTYFQNEAQLEKSRLLSDRFSAERPKGSFSTLEIQRTEQGDSAMYLCASSPGQPYSNQPQHFGDGTRLSIL.

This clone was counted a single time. CDR3 nucleotide sequence: TGTGCCACCAGAGGGACATTAAACACCGGGGAGCTGTTTTTT. Translated: CATRGTLNTGELFF. The chain carries TRBV24-1 and TRBJ2-2; D is possibly TRBD1 (6 bases). The V gene's germline CDR1 is KGHDR and CDR2 SFDVKD. The CDR3 runs 14 residues. Trimming shortened V by 7 bases and J by 2 bases, and 10 bases separated the two germline ends.

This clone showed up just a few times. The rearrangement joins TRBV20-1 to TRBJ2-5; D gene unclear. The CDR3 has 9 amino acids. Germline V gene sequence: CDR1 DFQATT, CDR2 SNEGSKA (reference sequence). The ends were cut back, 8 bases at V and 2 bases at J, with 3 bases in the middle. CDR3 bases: TGCAGTTTACAAGAGACCCAGTACTTC. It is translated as CSLQETQYF.

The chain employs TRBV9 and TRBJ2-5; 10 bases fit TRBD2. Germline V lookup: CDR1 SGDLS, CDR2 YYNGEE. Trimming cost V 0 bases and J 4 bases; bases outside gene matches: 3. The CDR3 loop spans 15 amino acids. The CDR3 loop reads CASSVGAGGRETQYF. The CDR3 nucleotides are TGTGCCAGCAGCGTAGGAGCGGGAGGGCGAGAGACCCAGTACTTC.

The CDR3 bases are TGTGCCAGCTCACCCCTGGACATTGAGCAGTTCTTC. Translating it yields CASSPLDIEQFF. J is TRBJ2-1 and V is TRBV18; perhaps TRBD1 as D (5 bases). This CDR3 has 12 residues. V lost 3 bases and J lost 9, with 9 bases in between. CDR1 and CDR2 (germline): KGHSH, LQKENI.

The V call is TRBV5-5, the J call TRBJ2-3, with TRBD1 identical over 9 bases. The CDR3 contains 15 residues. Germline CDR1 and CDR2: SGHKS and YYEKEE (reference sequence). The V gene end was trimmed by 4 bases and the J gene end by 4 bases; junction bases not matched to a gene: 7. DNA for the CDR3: TGTGCCAGCAGCAAGGGGGACAGGGCGGCAGATACGCAGTATTTT. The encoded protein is CASSKGDRAADTQYF.

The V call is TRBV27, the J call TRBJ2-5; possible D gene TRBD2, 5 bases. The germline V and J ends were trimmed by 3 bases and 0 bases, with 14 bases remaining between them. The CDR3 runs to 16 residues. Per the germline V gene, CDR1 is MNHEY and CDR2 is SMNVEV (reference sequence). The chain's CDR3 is CASSLAGLGYQETQYF. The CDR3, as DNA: TGTGCCAGCAGTTTGGCCGGACTCGGGTACCAAGAGACCCAGTACTTC.

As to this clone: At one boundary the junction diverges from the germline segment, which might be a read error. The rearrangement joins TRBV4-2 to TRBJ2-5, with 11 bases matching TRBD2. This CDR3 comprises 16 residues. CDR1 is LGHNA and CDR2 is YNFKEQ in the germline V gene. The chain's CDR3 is CTSSRGTSGFQETQYF. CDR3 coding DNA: TGTACCAGCAGCCGCGGGACTAGCGGTTTCCAAGAGACCCAGTACTTC.